The 11 T cell receptor beta chains below all came from one sample that was sequenced in a study of blood T cell repertoires in COVID-19. TCRdb's table, derived via immunoSEQ multiplex PCR, lists solely in-frame clones and lacks some. The sample contains fewer than 300,000 clones, approximately 90% of which appear only once. Sequenced input: PBMCs or T cells enriched from blood (not recorded which). All receptors come from a man aged 40-49 years who had recovered from COVID-19.

The CDR3 nucleotides read TGTGCCAGCAGCGGGGACAGGGGTAGAAACACCATATATTTT. This gives the protein CASSGDRGRNTIYF. This sequence joins TRBV7-6 and TRBJ1-3; 10 positions agree with TRBD1. Per germline, CDR1 SGHVS and CDR2 FNYEAQ. The CDR3 length is 14 residues. V gave up 5 bases and J gave up 5 bases; unmatched junction bases: 3.

The V call is TRBV12-5, the J call TRBJ2-1, with TRBD1 identical over 7 bases. CDR3 length equals 17 residues. Trimming cost V 5 bases and J 6 bases; bases outside gene matches: 16. Germline loops: CDR1 LGHNT, CDR2 FRNRAP. In DNA, the CDR3 is TGTGCTAGTGGTCTCACCCCCGACAGGGTGGTAACCAATGAGCAGTTCTTC. It encodes CASGLTPDRVVTNEQFF.

V usage is TRBV7-8 and J usage is TRBJ2-7; no firm D call. The CDR3 has 12 amino acids. The V gene's germline CDR1 is SGHVS and CDR2 FQNEAQ. V was trimmed by 2 bases and J by 3 bases, leaving 5 bases between them. This chain's CDR3 is CASSLNGYEQYF. In DNA form, the CDR3 reads TGTGCCAGCAGCTTAAACGGCTACGAGCAGTACTTC.

The rearrangement uses TRBV5-1 and TRBJ2-5; possibly TRBD2 for D (5 bases). Germline V CDR1 and CDR2: SGHRS, YFSETQ. The CDR3 length is 14 residues. Trimming shortened V by 4 bases and J by 5 bases, and 15 bases separated the two germline ends. CDR3 sequence (DNA): TGCGCCAGCAGCGAGGAGACGGGGTTCGAGACCCAGTACTTC. It is translated as CASSEETGFETQYF.

Only one count was recorded for this clone. The chain carries TRBV15 and TRBJ1-3; no reliable D call. Germline lookup yields CDR1 LNHNV and CDR2 YYDKDF (reference sequence). The CDR3 extends over 13 amino acids. Trimming took 0 bases from V and 4 from J, leaving 4 bases between them. The CDR3 sequence: CATSRDRGNTIYF. In DNA form, the CDR3 reads TGTGCCACCAGCAGAGATCGGGGAAACACCATATATTTT.

The chain has TRBV11-2 and TRBJ1-2, with no clear D. The CDR3 has 15 amino acids. CDR1 SGHAT and CDR2 FQNNGV come from the germline V gene. Trimming removed 0 bases from V and 4 bases from J, with 12 bases in between. As DNA, the CDR3 is TGTGCCAGCAGCTTAGATCCGAGGTTTGGCTATGGCTACACCTTC. This codes for CASSLDPRFGYGYTF.

The table lists this clone with a count of one. The rearrangement uses TRBV6-5 and TRBJ1-5, with D maybe TRBD1 (6 bases). The V gene lost 8 bases and the J gene lost 2 bases, with 13 bases spanning the gap. CDR1 is MNHEY, CDR2 SVGAGI, per germline. The CDR3 covers 14 residues. CDR3 DNA sequence: TGTGCCAGCGTGGGGGCCTTCGGCAATCAGCCCCAGCATTTT. This sequence encodes CASVGAFGNQPQHF.

The V gene is TRBV28, the J gene TRBJ2-7, with D possibly TRBD2 on 5 matching bases. V lost 3 bases to trimming and J lost 0 bases, with 24 bases between them. Germline V lookup: CDR1 MDHEN, CDR2 SYDVKM. The CDR3 covers 19 residues. The CDR3 reads CASSLFLKFGRGGSYEQYF. The CDR3, as DNA: TGTGCCAGCAGTTTGTTTCTGAAGTTTGGTCGGGGTGGCTCCTACGAGCAGTACTTC.

This clone was seen more than once but under ten times. V gene TRBV19 combines with J gene TRBJ1-2, with TRBD1 identical over 7 bases. V was clipped by 1 base and J by 8 bases; unmatched bases: 4. From germline, CDR1 is LNHDA and CDR2 SQIVND (reference sequence). This CDR3 comprises 13 residues. CDR3 in amino acids: CASSIGPTGGYTF. The DNA of the CDR3 is TGTGCCAGTAGTATAGGCCCGACAGGGGGCTACACCTTC.

The chain recombines TRBV19 with TRBJ2-2; TRBD2 is a possible D gene (5 bases). CDR3 length: 16 amino acids. Germline values: CDR1 LNHDA, CDR2 SQIVND (reference sequence). V shed 2 bases and J shed 0 bases, with 10 bases lying between them. The CDR3 DNA reads as TGTGCCAGTAGTATAAGGAGGACCCCGAACACCGGGGAGCTGTTTTTT. This encodes CASSIRRTPNTGELFF. Together with reference TRBV19 and TRBJ2-2, the CDR3 gives the full variable domain: DGGITQSPKYLFRKEGQNVTLSCEQNLNHDAMYWYRQDPGQGLRLIYYSQIVNDFQKGDIAEGYSVSREKKESFPLTVTSAQKNPTAFYLCASSIRRTPNTGELFFGEGSRLTVL.

The V gene is TRBV18, the J gene TRBJ2-2; 7 nucleotides match TRBD1. The trim removed 1 base at V and 1 base at J, leaving 6 bases unmatched. Germline lookup yields CDR1 KGHSH and CDR2 LQKENI. The CDR3 has 17 amino acids. In nucleotides, the CDR3 is TGTGCCAGCTCACCACGCCGGGACAGTCAGAACACCGGGGAGCTGTTTTTT. This translates into CASSPRRDSQNTGELFF.